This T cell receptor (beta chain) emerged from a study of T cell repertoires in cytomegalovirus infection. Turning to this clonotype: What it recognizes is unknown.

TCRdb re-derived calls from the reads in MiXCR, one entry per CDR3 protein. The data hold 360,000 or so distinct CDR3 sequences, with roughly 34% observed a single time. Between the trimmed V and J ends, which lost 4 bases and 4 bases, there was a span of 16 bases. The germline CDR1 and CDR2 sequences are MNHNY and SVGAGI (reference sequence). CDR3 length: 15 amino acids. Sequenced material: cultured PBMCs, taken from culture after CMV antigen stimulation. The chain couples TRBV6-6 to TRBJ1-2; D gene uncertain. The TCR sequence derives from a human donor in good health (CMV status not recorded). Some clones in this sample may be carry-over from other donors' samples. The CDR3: CASSWTGPGVYGYTF. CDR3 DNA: TGTGCCAGCAGTTGGACGGGCCCCGGGGTCTATGGCTACACCTTC.